The 5 T cell receptor beta chains given below trace back to one sample, sequenced in a study of blood T cell repertoires in COVID-19. Clones were sequenced by immunoSEQ multiplex PCR, and TCRdb holds only the in-frame ones, with some missing. The sample holds about 30,000 clones, about 86% seen once. The sample taken for sequencing was peripheral blood. The origin of the receptors is a human donor with active COVID-19. The donor label of this sample is uncertain.

A single count supports this clone. The chain carries TRBV5-1 and TRBJ1-2; 8 bases fit TRBD1. This CDR3 has 13 amino acids. Germline-derived CDR1 and CDR2 are SGHRS and YFSETQ. V shed 5 bases, J shed 3 bases, and the junction held 3 bases outside the gene matches. The CDR3 sequence: CASSPGQDYGYTF. The CDR3 DNA follows: TGCGCCAGCAGTCCGGGACAGGACTATGGCTACACCTTC.

V gene TRBV2 combines with J gene TRBJ2-5; perhaps TRBD2 as D (6 bases). Germline-derived CDR1 and CDR2 are SNHLY and FYNNEI. The CDR3 runs 15 residues. The V end lost 6 bases, the J end lost 7 bases, and 21 bases lay between the germline ends. In DNA, the CDR3 is TGTGCCAGCAGCCGAAACCGGGGACTCGGGGCGACCCAGTACTTC. As protein: CASSRNRGLGATQYF.

The rearrangement joins TRBV7-2 to TRBJ2-7; 8 bases agree with TRBD2. V dropped 5 bases and J dropped 6; count of bases not matched to a gene: 12. The CDR3 sequence is 15 residues long. Germline values: CDR1 SGHTA, CDR2 FQGNSA. CDR3 in amino acids: CASSPAGTRASEQYF. In nucleotides, the CDR3 is TGTGCCAGCAGCCCCGCCGGGACTAGAGCTTCCGAGCAGTACTTC.

The chain links TRBV13 to TRBJ1-6, with 8 nucleotides matching TRBD1. The CDR3 length is 16 residues. J gave up 4 bases and V 5 bases, and 7 bases lay outside the gene matches. In germline, CDR1 is PRHDT, CDR2 FYEKMQ (reference sequence). In DNA form, the CDR3 reads TGTGCCAGCAGCACCAGGACAGGGAGATATAATTCACCCCTCCACTTT. It translates to CASSTRTGRYNSPLHF.

CDR3 in amino acids: CASSQTKKIQSDEQFF. The CDR3 DNA follows: TGCGCCAGCAGCCAAACTAAGAAGATACAATCCGATGAGCAGTTCTTC. V and J are TRBV4-3 and TRBJ2-1; D gene uncertain. The V gene lost 2 bases and the J gene lost 8 bases, with 19 bases spanning the gap. There are 16 residues in the CDR3. The germline gives CDR1 LGHNA, CDR2 YSLEER.